This entry describes one T cell receptor beta chain. The PCR employed 60 Vbeta primers together with 13 Jbeta primers. Produced via immunoSEQ multiplex PCR; TCRdb's table is partial and in-frame only. The sample has 65,000 to 70,000 clones, around 79% seen once; the top ten hold approximately 7.8%. CDR1 is SGHRS and CDR2 is YFSETQ in the germline V gene. The CDR3 has 14 residues. V was cut by 5 bases and J by 6 bases, with 17 bases left in between. This sample is drawn from a study of cytomegalovirus exposure and HLA in healthy donors. This chain links TRBV5-1 with TRBJ1-1; unclear D gene. The material sequenced was PBMCs. The clonotype comes from a woman under 40 in good health and CMV-seropositive. The CDR3: CASRSGGKDAEAFF. CDR3 coding DNA: TGCGCCAGCAGGTCGGGCGGGAAGGACGCTGAAGCTTTCTTT.